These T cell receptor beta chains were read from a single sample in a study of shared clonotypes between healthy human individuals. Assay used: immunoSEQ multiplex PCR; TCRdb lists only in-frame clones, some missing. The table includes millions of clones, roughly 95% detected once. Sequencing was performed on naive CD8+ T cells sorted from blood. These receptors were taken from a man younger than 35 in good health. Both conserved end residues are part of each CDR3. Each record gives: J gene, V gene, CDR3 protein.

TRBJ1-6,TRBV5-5,CASSLYPGGSSPLHF
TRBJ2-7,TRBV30,CAWSDGSEQYF
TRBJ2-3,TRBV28,CASSEGTTIQGAPDTQYF
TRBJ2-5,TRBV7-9,CASSLEDGQETQYF
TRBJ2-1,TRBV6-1,CASKPGQVYNEQFF
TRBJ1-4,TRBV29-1,CSVATAGGLFF
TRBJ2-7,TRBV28,CASRTGTASYEQYF
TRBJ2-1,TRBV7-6,CASSLSADYNEQFF
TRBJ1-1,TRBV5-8,CASSLGIGGLGTEAFF
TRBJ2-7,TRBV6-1,CASSEWQDYEQYF
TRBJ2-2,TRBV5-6,CASSLDRRATGELFF